This T cell receptor beta chain was captured in a study of cytomegalovirus exposure and HLA in healthy donors. PCR primers comprised 60 Vbeta and 13 Jbeta primers. Measured with immunoSEQ multiplex PCR; TCRdb has only the in-frame clones, and not every one. This table holds under 95,000 clones, over 75% found once. The CDR3 consists of 14 residues. CDR1 and CDR2 from the germline V gene are LGHNA and YSLEER. V was clipped by 0 bases and J by 2 bases, with 7 bases between them. The TCR comes from a young man in good health and CMV-seropositive. This chain joins TRBV4-3 and TRBJ2-5, with unresolved D. Sequencing was carried out using PBMCs. CDR3 region: CASSQDRTQETQYF. In DNA, the CDR3 is TGCGCCAGCAGCCAAGATCGTACACAAGAGACCCAGTACTTC.